The following is a TCR beta chain sequence with its context. Antigen: not known. The data were taken from a study of CD8+ T cells in alopecia areata. Overall study context: Treated patients swallowed 5 to 10 mg of oral tofacitinib twice daily.

There are 13 residues in the CDR3. Trimming removed 0 bases at V and 4 bases at J, with 7 bases between. CDR1 is SGHDT and CDR2 is YYEEEE in the germline V gene. Study-level results: Higher clonality was seen in lesional scalp than in normal scalp, especially in alopecia totalis/universalis.

Sequencing templates came from extracted RNA that was reverse transcribed into cDNA. The method was immunoSEQ multiplex PCR; TCRdb's version includes in-frame clones alone and lacks a portion of them. The sample yields more than 110,000 clones, roughly four fifths seen once. Treatment given: oral pan-JAK inhibitor, 5-10 mg twice daily. The rearrangement links TRBV5-6 to TRBJ2-5; D unresolved. The sample consisted of CD8+ T cells sorted from blood, taken at week 4, from a patient treated with tofacitinib. This TCR was recovered from a human donor with alopecia areata. The CDR3 region is CASSLGSGETQYF. CDR3 nucleotides: TGTGCCAGCAGCTTGGGGTCGGGAGAGACCCAGTACTTC.